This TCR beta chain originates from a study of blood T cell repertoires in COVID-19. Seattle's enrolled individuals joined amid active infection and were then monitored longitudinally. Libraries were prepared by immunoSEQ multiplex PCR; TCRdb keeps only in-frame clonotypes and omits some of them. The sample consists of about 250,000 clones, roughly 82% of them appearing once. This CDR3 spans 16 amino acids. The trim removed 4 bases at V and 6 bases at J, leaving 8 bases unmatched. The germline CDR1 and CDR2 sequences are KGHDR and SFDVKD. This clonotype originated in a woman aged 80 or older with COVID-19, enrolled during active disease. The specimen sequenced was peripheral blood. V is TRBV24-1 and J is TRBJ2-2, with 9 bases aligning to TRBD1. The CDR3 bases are TGTGCCACCAGTGACCACGGGACAGGGAGGCCCGGGGAGCTGTTTTTT. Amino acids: CATSDHGTGRPGELFF.